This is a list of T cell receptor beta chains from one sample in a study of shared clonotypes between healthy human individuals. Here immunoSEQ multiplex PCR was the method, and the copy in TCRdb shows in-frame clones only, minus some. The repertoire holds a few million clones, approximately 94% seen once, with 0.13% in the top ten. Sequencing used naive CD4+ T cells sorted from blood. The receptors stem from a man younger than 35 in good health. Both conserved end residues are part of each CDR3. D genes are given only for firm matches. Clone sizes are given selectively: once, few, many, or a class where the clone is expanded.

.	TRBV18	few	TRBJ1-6	TGTGCCAGCTCACCATTGGCAGGGTCGACTTATAATTCACCCCTCCACTTT	CASSPLAGSTYNSPLHF
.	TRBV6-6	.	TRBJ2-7	TGTGCCAGCAGTCGCCTGAGCTCCTACGAGCAGTACTTC	CASSRLSSYEQYF
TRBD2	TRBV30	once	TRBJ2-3	TGTGCCTGGAGTGCCCTCCGGACTAGCGGGGGATTAGATACGCAGTATTTT	CAWSALRTSGGLDTQYF
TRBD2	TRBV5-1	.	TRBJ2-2	TGCGCCAGCAGCTTCATTAGCGGGAGATTCACCGGGGAGCTGTTTTTT	CASSFISGRFTGELFF
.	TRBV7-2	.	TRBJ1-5	TGTGCCAGCAGCCAATCCGCCCCCTCACAGCCCCAGCATTTT	CASSQSAPSQPQHF
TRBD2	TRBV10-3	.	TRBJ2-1	TGTGCCATCAGAGAACGGGAGGGTTTTAGAAATGAGCAGTTCTTC	CAIREREGFRNEQFF
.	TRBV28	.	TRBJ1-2	TGTGCCAGCAGTTTTGGGGGGCTGGGCTACACCTTC	CASSFGGLGYTF
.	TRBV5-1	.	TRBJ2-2	TGCGCCAGCGATTCATCGACAGACACCGGGGAGCTGTTTTTT	CASDSSTDTGELFF
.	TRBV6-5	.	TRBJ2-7	TGTGCCAGCTCCGGGACACCTTCCTACGAGCAGTACTTC	CASSGTPSYEQYF
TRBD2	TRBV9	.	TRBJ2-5	TGTGCCAGCAGCGTAGGCTATAGCGGGGGGCTACAAGAGACCCAGTACTTC	CASSVGYSGGLQETQYF
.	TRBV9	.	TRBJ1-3	TGTGCCAGCAGCCTGAAGCACTCTGGAAACACCATATATTTT	CASSLKHSGNTIYF
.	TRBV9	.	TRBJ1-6	TGTGCCGGGGCAAGGGAGCATAATTCACCCCTCCACTTT	CAGAREHNSPLHF
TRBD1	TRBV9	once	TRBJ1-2	TGTGCCAGCAGCGTGGACAGGGGGTACTATGGCTACACCTTC	CASSVDRGYYGYTF
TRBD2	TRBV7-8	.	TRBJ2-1	TGTGCCAGCAGCTTAGCGTCGGGAGGGAGAAATGAGCAGTTCTTC	CASSLASGGRNEQFF
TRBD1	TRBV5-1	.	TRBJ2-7	TGCGCCAGCAGCTTGGGGGTACAGGGGGTCGAGCAGTACTTC	CASSLGVQGVEQYF
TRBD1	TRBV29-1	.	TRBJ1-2	TGCAGCGTGACAGGGGGGGGCTACTATGGCTACACCTTC	CSVTGGGYYGYTF
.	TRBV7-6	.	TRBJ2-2	TGTGCCAGCAGCTTAGTTCCCCCGACGATGAGCACCGGGGAGCTGTTTTTT	CASSLVPPTMSTGELFF
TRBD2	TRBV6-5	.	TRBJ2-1	TGTGCCAGCAGTTACTCACTAGCGGGAAGAGAGCAGTTCTTC	CASSYSLAGREQFF
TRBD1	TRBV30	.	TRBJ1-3	TGTGCCTCGGGACAGGGGGATTTTGGAAACACCATATATTTT	CASGQGDFGNTIYF
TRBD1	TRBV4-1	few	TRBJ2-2	TGCGCCAGCAGCCAAGATCACAGGACAGGGAGCGGGGAGCTGTTTTTT	CASSQDHRTGSGELFF
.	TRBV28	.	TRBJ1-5	TGTGCCAGCACCTTAGGTACTAAGAATCAGCCCCAGCATTTT	CASTLGTKNQPQHF
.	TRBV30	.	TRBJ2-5	TGTGCCTGGAGGGGAAACCGGGGGCCCCAAGAGACCCAGTACTTC	CAWRGNRGPQETQYF
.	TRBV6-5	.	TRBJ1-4	TGTGCCAGCAGTCCTCTGGGGGGCGAAAAACTGTTTTTT	CASSPLGGEKLFF
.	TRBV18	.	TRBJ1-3	TGTGCCAGCTCACCGCAAGGGGCGAACTCTGGAAACACCATATATTTT	CASSPQGANSGNTIYF
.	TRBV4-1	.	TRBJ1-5	TGCGCCAGCAGCTCGGACGGGGCCAATCAGCCCCAGCATTTT	CASSSDGANQPQHF
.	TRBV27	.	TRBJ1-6	TGTGCCAGCAGGGGACGTGGGTGGACCCTCCACTTT	CASRGRGWTLHF
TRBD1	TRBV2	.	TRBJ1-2	TGTGCCAGCAGACCCATGACAGGGACTAACTATGGCTACACCTTC	CASRPMTGTNYGYTF
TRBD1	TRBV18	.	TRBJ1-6	TGTGCCAGCTCACCCGGGACAGGGAGGAATTCACCCCTCCACTTT	CASSPGTGRNSPLHF
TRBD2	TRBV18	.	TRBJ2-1	TGTGCCAGCTCACCACTGATAGCGGGAGGGCCGTTTGCGGAGCAGTTCTTC	CASSPLIAGGPFAEQFF
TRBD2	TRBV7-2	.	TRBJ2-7	TGTGCCAGCAGCGCATTACTAGCGGGAGTAAACGAGCAGTACTTC	CASSALLAGVNEQYF
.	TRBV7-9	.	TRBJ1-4	TGTGCCAGCAGCACCCCGACGGGAATTAATGAAAAACTGTTTTTT	CASSTPTGINEKLFF
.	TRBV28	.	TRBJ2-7	TGTGCCAGCAGTTCTGAGGGGGTAACCTCCTCCTACGAGCAGTACTTC	CASSSEGVTSSYEQYF
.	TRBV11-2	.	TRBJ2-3	TGTGCCAGCCAGTGGCAGGGCCATAGCACAGATACGCAGTATTTT	CASQWQGHSTDTQYF
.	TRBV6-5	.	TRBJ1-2	TGTGCCAGCGGGACAATTTATGGCTACACCTTC	CASGTIYGYTF
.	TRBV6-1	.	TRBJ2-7	TGTGCCAGCAGATTCACAGAGGTGAACGCCTACGAGCAGTACTTC	CASRFTEVNAYEQYF
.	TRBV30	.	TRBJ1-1	TGTGCCTGGAGAGGGGACCTTGCGATGAACACTGAAGCTTTCTTT	CAWRGDLAMNTEAFF
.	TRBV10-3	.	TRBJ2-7	TGTGCCATTTCCAGGGGTGGTGACGAGCAGTACTTC	CAISRGGDEQYF
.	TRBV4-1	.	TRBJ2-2	TGCGCCAGCAGCCACTTCAAAGGTGAAAAAAGGGAGAAATCGAACACCGGGGAGCTGTTTTTT	CASSHFKGEKREKSNTGELFF
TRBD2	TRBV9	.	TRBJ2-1	TGTGCCAGCAGCGGGACTAGCGGGTTCAATGAGCAGTTCTTC	CASSGTSGFNEQFF
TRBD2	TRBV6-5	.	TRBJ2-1	TGTGCCAGCAAGGGAGGGTTGTCCTACAATGAGCAGTTCTTC	CASKGGLSYNEQFF
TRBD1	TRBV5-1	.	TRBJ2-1	TGCGCCAGCAGCCAGGCGGGACAGGGACACAATGAGCAGTTCTTC	CASSQAGQGHNEQFF
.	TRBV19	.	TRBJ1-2	TGTGCCAGTGGGAGTGCTAACTATGGCTACACCTTC	CASGSANYGYTF
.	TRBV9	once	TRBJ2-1	TGTGCCAGCAGCGTAGGGCTAGCGAACTACAATGAGCAGTTCTTC	CASSVGLANYNEQFF
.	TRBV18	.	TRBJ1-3	TGTGCCAGCTCACCAGGTGGACCTGGAAACACCATATATTTT	CASSPGGPGNTIYF
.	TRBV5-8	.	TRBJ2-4	TGTGCCAGCAGCTTGGACGGGAGAGGGGCCAAAAACATTCAGTACTTC	CASSLDGRGAKNIQYF
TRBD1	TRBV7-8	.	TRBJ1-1	TGTGCCAGCAGCTTATTCGCCGCATCGATGGACAGGTACACTGAAGCTTTCTTT	CASSLFAASMDRYTEAFF
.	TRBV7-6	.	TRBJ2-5	TGTGCCAGCAGCCGTGTGGGCGGGAACATGCAAGAGACCCAGTACTTC	CASSRVGGNMQETQYF
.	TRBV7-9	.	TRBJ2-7	TGTGCCAGCAGCTTTTTACAGGGTCCCTACGAGCAGTACTTC	CASSFLQGPYEQYF
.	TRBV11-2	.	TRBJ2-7	TGTGCCAGCAGCCGACTTACAGGCGAGCAGTACTTC	CASSRLTGEQYF
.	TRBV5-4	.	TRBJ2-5	TGTGCCAGCAGCTTGCCTAGCCCCGGGGCCCAGTACTTC	CASSLPSPGAQYF
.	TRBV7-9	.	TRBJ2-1	TGTGCCGGAACGGACAGCGTCCATGAGCAGTTCTTC	CAGTDSVHEQFF
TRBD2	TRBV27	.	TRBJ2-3	TGTGCCAGCAATCCGGGACTAGCCGACACAGATACGCAGTATTTT	CASNPGLADTDTQYF